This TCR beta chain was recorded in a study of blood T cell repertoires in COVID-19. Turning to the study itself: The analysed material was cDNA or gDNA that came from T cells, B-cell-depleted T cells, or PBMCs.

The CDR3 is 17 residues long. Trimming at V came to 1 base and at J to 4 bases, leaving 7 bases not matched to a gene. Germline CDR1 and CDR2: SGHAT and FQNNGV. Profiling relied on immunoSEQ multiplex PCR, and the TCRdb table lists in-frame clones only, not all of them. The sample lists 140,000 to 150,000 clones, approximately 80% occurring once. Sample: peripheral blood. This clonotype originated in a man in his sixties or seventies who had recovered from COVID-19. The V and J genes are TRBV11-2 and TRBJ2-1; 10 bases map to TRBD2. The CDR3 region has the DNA TGTGCCAGCAGCTTAGTTCGGACTAGCGGAGATTACAATGAGCAGTTCTTC. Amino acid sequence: CASSLVRTSGDYNEQFF.